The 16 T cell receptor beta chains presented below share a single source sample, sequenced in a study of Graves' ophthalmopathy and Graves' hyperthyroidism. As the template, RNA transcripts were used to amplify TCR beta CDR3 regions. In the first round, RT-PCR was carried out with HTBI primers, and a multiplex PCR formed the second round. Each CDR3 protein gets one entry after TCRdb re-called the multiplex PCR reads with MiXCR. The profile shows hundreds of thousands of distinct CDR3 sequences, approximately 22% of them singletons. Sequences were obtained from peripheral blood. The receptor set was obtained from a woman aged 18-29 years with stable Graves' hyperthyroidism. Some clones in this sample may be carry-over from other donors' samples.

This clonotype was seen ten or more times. Here the CDR3 reads CSARGINEQYF. CDR3 sequence (DNA): TGCAGTGCTAGAGGGATCAACGAGCAGTACTTC. The chain combines TRBV20-1 with TRBJ2-7, with D unresolved. Germline-derived CDR1 and CDR2 are DFQATT and SNEGSKA (reference sequence). V lost 1 base to trimming and J lost 5 bases, with 6 bases between them. This CDR3 region has 11 residues.

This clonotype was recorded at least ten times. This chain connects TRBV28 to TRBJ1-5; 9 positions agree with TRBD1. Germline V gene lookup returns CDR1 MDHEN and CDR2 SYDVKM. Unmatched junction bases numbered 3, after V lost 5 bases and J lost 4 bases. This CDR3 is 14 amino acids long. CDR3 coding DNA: TGTGCCAGCAGTGACGGACAGGGGAATCAGCCCCAGCATTTT. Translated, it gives CASSDGQGNQPQHF. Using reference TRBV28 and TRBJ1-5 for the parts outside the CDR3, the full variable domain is DVKVTQSSRYLVKRTGEKVFLECVQDMDHENMFWYRQDPGLGLRLIYFSYDVKMKEKGDIPEGYSVSREKKERFSLILESASTNQTSMYLCASSDGQGNQPQHFGDGTRLSIL.

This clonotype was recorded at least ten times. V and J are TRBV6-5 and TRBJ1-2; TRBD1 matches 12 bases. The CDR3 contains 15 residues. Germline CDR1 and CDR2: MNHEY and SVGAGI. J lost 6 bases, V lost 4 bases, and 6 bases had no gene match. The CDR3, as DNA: TGTGCCAGCAGTTCCCCGGGACAGGGGGCGAATGGCTACACCTTC. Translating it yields CASSSPGQGANGYTF.

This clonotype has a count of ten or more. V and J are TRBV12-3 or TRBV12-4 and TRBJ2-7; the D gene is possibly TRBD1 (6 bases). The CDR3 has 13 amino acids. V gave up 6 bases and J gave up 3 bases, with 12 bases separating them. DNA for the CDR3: TGTGCCAGCAGCCAGGGGCTAAACTACGAGCAGTACTTC. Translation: CASSQGLNYEQYF.

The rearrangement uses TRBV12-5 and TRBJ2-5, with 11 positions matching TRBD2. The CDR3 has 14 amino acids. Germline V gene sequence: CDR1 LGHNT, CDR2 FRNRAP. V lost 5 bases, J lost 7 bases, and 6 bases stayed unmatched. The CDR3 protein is CASGPSGTSGTQYF. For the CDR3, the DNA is TGTGCTAGTGGTCCCTCCGGGACTAGCGGGACCCAGTACTTC.

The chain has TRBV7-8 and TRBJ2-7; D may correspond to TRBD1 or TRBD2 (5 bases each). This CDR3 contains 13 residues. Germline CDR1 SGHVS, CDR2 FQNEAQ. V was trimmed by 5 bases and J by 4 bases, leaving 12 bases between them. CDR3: CASSLRWGYEQYF. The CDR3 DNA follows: TGTGCCAGCAGCCTCCGTTGGGGGTACGAGCAGTACTTC.

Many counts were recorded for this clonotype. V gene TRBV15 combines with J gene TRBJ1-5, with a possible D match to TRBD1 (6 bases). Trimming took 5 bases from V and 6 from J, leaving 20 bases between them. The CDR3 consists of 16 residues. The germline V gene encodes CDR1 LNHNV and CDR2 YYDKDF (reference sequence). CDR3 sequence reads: CATSPQGQRLSQPQHF. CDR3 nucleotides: TGTGCCACCAGCCCCCAAGGACAGAGACTCAGTCAGCCCCAGCATTTT.

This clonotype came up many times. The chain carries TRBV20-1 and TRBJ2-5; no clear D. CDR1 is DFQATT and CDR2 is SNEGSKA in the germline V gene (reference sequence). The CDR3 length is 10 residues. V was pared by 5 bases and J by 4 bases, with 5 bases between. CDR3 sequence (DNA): TGCAGTGCTCAAATAGAGACCCAGTACTTC. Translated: CSAQIETQYF.

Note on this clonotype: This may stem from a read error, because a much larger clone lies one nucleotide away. In DNA, the CDR3 is TGTGCCAGCAGTCCCGGGACTAGCGGGAGGGCCTACGAGCAGTACTTC. Protein product: CASSPGTSGRAYEQYF. The genes are TRBV12-3 or TRBV12-4 and TRBJ2-7, with TRBD2 matching over 16 bases. V lost 5 bases and J lost 2; bases outside the gene matches: 3. This CDR3 contains 16 residues.

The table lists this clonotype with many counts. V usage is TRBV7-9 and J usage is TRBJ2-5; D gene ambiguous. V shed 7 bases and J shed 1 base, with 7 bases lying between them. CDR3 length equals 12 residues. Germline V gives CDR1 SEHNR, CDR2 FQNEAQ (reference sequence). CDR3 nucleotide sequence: TGTGCCAGCACCAACCCCCAAGAGACCCAGTACTTC. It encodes CASTNPQETQYF.

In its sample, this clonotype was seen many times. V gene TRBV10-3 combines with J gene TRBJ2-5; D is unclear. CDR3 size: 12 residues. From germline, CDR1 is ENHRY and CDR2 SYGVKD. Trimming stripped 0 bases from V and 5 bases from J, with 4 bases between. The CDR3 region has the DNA TGTGCCATCAGTGAGTCCCGGGAGACCCAGTACTTC. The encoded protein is CAISESRETQYF.

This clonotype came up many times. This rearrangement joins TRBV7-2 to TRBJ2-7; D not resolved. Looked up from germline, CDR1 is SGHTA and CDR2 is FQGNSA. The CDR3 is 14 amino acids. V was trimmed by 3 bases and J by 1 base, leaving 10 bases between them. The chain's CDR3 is CASSFVFGSYEQYF. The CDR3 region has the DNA TGTGCCAGCAGCTTTGTCTTTGGGTCCTACGAGCAGTACTTC.

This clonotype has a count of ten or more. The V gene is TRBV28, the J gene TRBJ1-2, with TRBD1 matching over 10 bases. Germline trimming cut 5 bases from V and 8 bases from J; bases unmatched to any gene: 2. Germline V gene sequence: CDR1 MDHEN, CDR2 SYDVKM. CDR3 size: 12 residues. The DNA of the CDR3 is TGTGCCAGCAGTGTGACAGGGGGCGGCTACACCTTC. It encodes CASSVTGGGYTF.

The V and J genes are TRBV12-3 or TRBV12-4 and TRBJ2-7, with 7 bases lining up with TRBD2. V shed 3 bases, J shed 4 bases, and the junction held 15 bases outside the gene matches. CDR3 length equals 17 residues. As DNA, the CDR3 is TGTGCCAGCAGTTTGGCGGGAGCCGGGACGGGGGGATACGAGCAGTACTTC. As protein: CASSLAGAGTGGYEQYF.

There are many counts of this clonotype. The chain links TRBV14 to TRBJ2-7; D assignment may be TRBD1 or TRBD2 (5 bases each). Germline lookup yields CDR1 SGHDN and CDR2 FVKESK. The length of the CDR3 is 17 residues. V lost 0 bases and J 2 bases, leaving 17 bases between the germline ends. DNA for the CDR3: TGTGCCAGCAGCCAAGATAGGCCGGGACCACAGCCCTACGAGCAGTACTTC. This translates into CASSQDRPGPQPYEQYF.

CDR3 region: CASSPPLGVGYTF. The CDR3 DNA sequence: TGTGCCAGCAGCCCCCCATTAGGGGTCGGCTACACCTTC. The V call is TRBV7-9, the J call TRBJ1-2; TRBD1 is a possible D gene (5 bases). CDR1 SEHNR and CDR2 FQNEAQ come from the germline V gene (reference sequence). Trimming pared 5 bases from V and 8 bases from J, leaving 15 bases between. This CDR3 is 13 amino acids long.